This T cell receptor beta chain was found in a study of cytomegalovirus exposure and HLA in healthy donors. Points from the study as a whole: It was reported that TCR beta sequences correctly inferred the HLA-A and HLA-B alleles for most subjects. As a later analysis showed, several of the most significant clusters appeared to be linked to common viral pathogens. Roughly even sequencing depth across donors was the assumption behind the presence/absence analyses.

With respect to this clone: Its antigen is currently unknown.

Trimming cost V 8 bases and J 4 bases; bases outside gene matches: 4. This CDR3 is built from 14 residues. Germline V CDR1 and CDR2: SGHTA, FQGTGA. A multiplex PCR was run with 60 Vbeta primers and 13 Jbeta primers. Sequencing used immunoSEQ multiplex PCR; TCRdb keeps in-frame clones, though not all of them. In the table there are about 130,000 clones, approximately 80% of which are singletons. At collection, donors were nominally healthy, but unrecorded immune exposures were probable. This chain joins TRBV7-3 and TRBJ2-3, with 12 nucleotides matching TRBD1. This sequence originates from a middle-aged man in good health and CMV-seronegative. Sequencing was done on a sample of PBMCs. Written as DNA, the CDR3 is TGTGCCAGCCGGGACAGGGGGCCCGCAGATACGCAGTATTTT. Translated: CASRDRGPADTQYF.